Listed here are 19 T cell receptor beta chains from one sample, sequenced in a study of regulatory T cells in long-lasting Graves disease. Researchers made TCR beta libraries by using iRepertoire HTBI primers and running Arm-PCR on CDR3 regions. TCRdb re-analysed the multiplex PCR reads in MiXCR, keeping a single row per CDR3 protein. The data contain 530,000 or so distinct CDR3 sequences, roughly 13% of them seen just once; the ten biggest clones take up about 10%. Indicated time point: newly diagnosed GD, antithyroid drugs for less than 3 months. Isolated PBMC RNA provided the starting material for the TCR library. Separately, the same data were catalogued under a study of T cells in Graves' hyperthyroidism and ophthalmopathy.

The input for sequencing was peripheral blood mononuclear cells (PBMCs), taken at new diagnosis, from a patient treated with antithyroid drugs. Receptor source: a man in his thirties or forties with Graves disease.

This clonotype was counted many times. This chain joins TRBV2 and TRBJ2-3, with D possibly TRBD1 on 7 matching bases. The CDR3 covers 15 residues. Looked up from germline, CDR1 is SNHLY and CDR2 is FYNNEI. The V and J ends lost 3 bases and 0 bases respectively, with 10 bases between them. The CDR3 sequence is CASSDQGGSTDTQYF. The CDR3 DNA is TGTGCCAGCAGTGACCAGGGGGGTAGCACAGATACGCAGTATTTT.

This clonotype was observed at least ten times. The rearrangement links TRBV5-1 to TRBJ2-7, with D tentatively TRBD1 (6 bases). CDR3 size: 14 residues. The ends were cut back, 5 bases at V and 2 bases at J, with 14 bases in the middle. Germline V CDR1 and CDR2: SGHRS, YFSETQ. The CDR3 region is CASRAGTRTYEQYF. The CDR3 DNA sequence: TGCGCCAGCAGGGCCGGGACACGTACCTACGAGCAGTACTTC.

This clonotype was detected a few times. As DNA, the CDR3 is TGTGCCAGCAGTGAGGGGGTCCCCCACTTCAATCAGCCCCAGCATTTT. Its protein is CASSEGVPHFNQPQHF. This rearrangement joins TRBV6-1 to TRBJ1-5; a weak D match, TRBD1 (5 bases). V was shortened by 3 bases and J by 3 bases, with 15 bases between the two germline ends. The CDR3 sequence is 16 residues long. Germline V gives CDR1 MNHNS, CDR2 SASEGT.

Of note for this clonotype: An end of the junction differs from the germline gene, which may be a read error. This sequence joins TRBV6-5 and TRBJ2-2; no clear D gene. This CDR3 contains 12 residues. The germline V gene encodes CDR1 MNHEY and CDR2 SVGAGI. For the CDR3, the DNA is TGTGCCAACAGTTACGGGTCCGGGGAGCTGTTTTTT. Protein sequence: CANSYGSGELFF.

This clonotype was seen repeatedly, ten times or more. The CDR3 DNA reads TGTGCCAGCAGCCACGGACTAGCGGGAGGAGAGACCCAGTACTTC. Translated, it gives CASSHGLAGGETQYF. The chain recombines TRBV6-1 with TRBJ2-5; 14 nucleotides line up with TRBD2. Germline values: CDR1 MNHNS, CDR2 SASEGT. This CDR3 has 15 residues. Trimming cost V 6 bases and J 4 bases; bases outside gene matches: 4.

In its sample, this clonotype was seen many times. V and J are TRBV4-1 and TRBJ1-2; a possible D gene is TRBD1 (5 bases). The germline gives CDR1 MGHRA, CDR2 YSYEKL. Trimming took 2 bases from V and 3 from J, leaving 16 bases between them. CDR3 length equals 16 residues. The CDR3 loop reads CASSQSPGRTDYGYTF. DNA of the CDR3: TGCGCCAGCAGCCAATCTCCAGGGAGGACGGACTATGGCTACACCTTC.

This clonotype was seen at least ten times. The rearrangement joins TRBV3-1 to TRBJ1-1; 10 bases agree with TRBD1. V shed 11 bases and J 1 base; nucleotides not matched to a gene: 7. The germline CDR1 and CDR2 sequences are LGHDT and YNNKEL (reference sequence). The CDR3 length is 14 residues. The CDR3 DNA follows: TGTGCCTCCGGGACAGGGGAGGCGAACACTGAAGCTTTCTTT. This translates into CASGTGEANTEAFF.

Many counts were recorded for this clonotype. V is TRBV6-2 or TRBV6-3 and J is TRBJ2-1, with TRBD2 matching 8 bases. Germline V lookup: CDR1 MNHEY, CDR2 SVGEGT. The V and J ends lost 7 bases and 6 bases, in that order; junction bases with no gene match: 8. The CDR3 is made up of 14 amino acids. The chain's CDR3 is CASNGRVAGNEQFF. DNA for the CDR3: TGTGCCAGCAACGGGAGGGTAGCTGGCAATGAGCAGTTCTTC.

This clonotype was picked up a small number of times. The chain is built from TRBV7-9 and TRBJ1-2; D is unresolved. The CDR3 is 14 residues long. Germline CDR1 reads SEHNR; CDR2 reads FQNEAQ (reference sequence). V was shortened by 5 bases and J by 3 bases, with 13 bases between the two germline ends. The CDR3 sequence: CASSPPGSYYGYTF. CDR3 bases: TGTGCCAGCAGCCCCCCCGGCAGCTACTATGGCTACACCTTC.

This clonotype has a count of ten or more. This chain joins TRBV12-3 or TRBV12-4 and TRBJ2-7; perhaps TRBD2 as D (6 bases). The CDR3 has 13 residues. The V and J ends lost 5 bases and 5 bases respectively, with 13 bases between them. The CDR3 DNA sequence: TGTGCCAGCAGTCCTCGCGGGACTCACGAGCAGTACTTC. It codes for CASSPRGTHEQYF.

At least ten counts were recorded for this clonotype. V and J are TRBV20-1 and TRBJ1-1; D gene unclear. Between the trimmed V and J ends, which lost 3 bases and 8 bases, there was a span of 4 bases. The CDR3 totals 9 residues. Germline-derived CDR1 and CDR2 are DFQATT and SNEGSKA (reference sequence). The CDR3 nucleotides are TGCAGTGCTAGTACAGAAGCTTTCTTT. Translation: CSASTEAFF.

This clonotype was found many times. Here the CDR3 DNA reads TGCAGCGCCTCGGGGGGGGTGCTCGGCACAGATACGCAGTATTTT. It is translated as CSASGGVLGTDTQYF. The chain couples TRBV29-1 to TRBJ2-3; 8 bases line up with TRBD2. Germline V gene sequence: CDR1 SQVTM, CDR2 ANQGSEA. The V and J ends lost 7 bases and 1 base, in that order; junction bases with no gene match: 10. The CDR3 is 15 amino acids.

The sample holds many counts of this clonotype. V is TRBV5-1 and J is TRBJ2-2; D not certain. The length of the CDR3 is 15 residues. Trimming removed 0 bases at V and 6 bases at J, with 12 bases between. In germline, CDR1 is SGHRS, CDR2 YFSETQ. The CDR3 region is CASSLGESIAGELFF. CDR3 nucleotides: TGCGCCAGCAGCTTGGGGGAATCGATCGCCGGGGAGCTGTTTTTT.

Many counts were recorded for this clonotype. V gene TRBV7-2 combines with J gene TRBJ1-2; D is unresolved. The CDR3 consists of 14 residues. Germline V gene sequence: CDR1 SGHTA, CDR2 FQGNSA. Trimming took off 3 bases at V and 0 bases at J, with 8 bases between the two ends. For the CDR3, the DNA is TGTGCCAGCAGCTTGCCAGGAACTAACTATGGCTACACCTTC. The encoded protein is CASSLPGTNYGYTF. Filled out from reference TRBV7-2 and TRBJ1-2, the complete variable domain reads GAGVSQSPSNKVTEKGKDVELRCDPISGHTALYWYRQSLGQGLEFLIYFQGNSAPDKSGLPSDRFSAERTGGSVSTLTIQRTQQEDSAVYLCASSLPGTNYGYTFGSGTRLTVV.

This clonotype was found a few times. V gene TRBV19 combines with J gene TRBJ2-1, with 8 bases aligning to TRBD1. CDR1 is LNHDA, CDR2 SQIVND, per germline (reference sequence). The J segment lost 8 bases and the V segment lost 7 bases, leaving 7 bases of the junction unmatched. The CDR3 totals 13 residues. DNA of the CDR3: TGTGCCAGTACTCCGGACAGGGTCGATGAGCAGTTCTTC. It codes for CASTPDRVDEQFF.

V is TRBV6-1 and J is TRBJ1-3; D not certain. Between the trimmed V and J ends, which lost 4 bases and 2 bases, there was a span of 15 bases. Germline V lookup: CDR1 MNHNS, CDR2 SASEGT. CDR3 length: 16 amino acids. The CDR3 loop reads CASSGADGRTGNTIYF. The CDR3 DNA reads TGTGCCAGCAGTGGGGCCGACGGGCGAACTGGAAACACCATATATTTT.

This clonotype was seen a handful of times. The chain's CDR3 is CASSVGEVDEQFF. Here the CDR3 DNA reads TGTGCCAGCAGCGTAGGGGAAGTCGATGAGCAGTTCTTC. The chain links TRBV9 to TRBJ2-1; D call uncertain. The CDR3 has 13 amino acids. The germline V gene has CDR1 SGDLS and CDR2 YYNGEE. Trimming pared 0 bases from V and 8 bases from J, leaving 9 bases between.

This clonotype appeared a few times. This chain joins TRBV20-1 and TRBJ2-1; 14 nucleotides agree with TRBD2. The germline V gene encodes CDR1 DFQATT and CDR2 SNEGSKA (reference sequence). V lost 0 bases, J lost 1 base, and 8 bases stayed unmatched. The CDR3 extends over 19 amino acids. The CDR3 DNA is TGCAGTGCTAGAGATAGAGGGACTAGCGGGAGTTTGTCCTACAATGAGCAGTTCTTC. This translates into CSARDRGTSGSLSYNEQFF.

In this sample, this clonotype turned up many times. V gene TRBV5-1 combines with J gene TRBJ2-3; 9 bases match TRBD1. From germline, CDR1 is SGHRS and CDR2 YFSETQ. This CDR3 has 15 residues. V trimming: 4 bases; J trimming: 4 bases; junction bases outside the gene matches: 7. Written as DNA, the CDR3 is TGCGCCAGCAGCCCGGGACAGGGAGTCCCAGATACGCAGTATTTT. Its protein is CASSPGQGVPDTQYF. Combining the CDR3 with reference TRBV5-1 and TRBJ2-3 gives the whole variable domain KAGVTQTPRYLIKTRGQQVTLSCSPISGHRSVSWYQQTPGQGLQFLFEYFSETQRNKGNFPGRFSGRQFSNSRSEMNVSTLELGDSALYLCASSPGQGVPDTQYFGPGTRLTVL.